This T cell receptor (beta chain) comes out of a study of blood T cell repertoires in COVID-19. Looking at the study overall: Acute and convalescent COVID-19 specimens originated in the United States, Italy and Spain. PBMCs, B-cell-depleted T cells, or T cells provided the cDNA or gDNA that made up the material.

The length of the CDR3 is 15 residues. V lost 3 bases to trimming and J lost 0 bases, with 12 bases between them. Germline V gene lookup returns CDR1 SGHTA and CDR2 FQGNSA. Methods used by the authors: Nucleated cell counts were estimated from reference gene primer amplification. Data came from immunoSEQ multiplex PCR; TCRdb stores just in-frame clones and leaves some out. V, J and clone size reflect that table, while D and trimming were determined from the DNA. Of around 29,000 clones listed, 85% to 90% were seen once; the top ten hold roughly 13%. Sequences were obtained from peripheral blood. This chain joins TRBV7-2 and TRBJ2-7; possible D gene TRBD1, 6 bases. The TCR originated in a human donor with active COVID-19. The donor label of this sample is uncertain. The DNA of the CDR3 is TGTGCCAGCAGCTTCGACAGGCGTAGCTCCTACGAGCAGTACTTC. Protein sequence: CASSFDRRSSYEQYF.